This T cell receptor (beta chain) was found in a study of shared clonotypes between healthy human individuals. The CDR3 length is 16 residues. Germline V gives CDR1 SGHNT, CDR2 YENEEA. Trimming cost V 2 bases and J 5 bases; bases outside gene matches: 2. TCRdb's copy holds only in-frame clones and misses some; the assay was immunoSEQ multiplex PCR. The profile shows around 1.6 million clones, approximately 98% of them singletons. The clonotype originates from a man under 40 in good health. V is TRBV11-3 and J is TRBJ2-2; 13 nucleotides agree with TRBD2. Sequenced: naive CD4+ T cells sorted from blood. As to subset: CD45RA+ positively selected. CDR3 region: CASSLRLAGGTGELFF. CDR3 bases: TGTGCCAGCAGCTTAAGACTAGCGGGAGGTACCGGGGAGCTGTTTTTT.